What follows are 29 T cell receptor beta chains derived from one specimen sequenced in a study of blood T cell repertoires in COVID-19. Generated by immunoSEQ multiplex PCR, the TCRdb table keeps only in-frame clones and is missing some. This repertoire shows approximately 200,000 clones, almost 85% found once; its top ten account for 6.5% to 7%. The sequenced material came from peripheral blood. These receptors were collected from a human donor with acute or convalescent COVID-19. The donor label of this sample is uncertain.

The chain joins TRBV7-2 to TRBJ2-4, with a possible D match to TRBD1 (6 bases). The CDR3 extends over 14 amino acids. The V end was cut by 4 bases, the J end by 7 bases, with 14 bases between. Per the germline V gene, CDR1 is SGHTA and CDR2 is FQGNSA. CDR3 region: CASSSTGWGNIQYF. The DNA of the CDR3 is TGTGCCAGCAGCTCCACAGGGTGGGGGAACATTCAGTACTTC.

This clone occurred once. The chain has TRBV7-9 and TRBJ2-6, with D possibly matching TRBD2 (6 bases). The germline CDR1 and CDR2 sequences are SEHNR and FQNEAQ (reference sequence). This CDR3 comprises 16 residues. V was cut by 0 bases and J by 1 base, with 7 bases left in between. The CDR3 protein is CASSLARGSGANVLTF. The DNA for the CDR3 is TGTGCCAGCAGCTTAGCGCGGGGTTCTGGGGCCAACGTCCTGACTTTC.

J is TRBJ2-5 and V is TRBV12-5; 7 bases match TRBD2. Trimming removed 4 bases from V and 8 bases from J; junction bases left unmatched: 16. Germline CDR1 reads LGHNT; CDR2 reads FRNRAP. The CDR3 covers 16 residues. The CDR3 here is CASGSSRGAGPPTQYF. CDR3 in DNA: TGTGCTAGTGGTTCCTCCCGAGGAGCGGGGCCGCCCACCCAGTACTTC.

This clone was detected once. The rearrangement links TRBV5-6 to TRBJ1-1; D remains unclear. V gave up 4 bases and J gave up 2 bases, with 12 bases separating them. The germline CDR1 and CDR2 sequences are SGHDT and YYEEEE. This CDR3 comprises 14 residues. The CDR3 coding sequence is TGTGCCAGCAGCGGCCGGGAAATCAACACTGAAGCTTTCTTT. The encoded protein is CASSGREINTEAFF.

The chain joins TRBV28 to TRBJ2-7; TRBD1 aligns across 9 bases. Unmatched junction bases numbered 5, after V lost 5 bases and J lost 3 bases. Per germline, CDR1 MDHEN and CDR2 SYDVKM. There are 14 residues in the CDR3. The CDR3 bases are TGTGCCAGCAGTCGGACAGGGGAATTCTACGAGCAGTACTTC. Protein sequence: CASSRTGEFYEQYF.

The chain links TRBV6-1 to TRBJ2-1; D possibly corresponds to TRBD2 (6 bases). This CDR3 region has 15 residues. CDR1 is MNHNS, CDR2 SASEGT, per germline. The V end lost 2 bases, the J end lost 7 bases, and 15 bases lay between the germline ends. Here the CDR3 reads CASSEPGLGLNEQFF. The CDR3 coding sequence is TGTGCCAGCAGTGAACCGGGACTGGGGTTAAATGAGCAGTTCTTC.

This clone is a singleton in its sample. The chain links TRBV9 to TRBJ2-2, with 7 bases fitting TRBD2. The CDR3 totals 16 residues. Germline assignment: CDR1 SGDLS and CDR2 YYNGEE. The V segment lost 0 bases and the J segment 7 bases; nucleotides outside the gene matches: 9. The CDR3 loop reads CASSVVDGRSGGELFF. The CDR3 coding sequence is TGTGCCAGCAGCGTAGTCGACGGGAGGAGTGGCGGGGAGCTGTTTTTT. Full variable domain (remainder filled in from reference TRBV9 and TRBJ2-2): DSGVTQTPKHLITATGQRVTLRCSPRSGDLSVYWYQQSLDQGLQFLIQYYNGEERAKGNILERFSAQQFPDLHSELNLSSLELGDSALYFCASSVVDGRSGGELFFGEGSRLTVL.

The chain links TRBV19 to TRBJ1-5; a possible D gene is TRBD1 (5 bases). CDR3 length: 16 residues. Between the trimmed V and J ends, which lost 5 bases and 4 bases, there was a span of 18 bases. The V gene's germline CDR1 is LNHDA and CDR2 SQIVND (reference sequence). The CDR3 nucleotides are TGTGCCAGTAGTTCCCAGCAGGCGGCAGGGAATCAGCCCCAGCATTTT. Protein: CASSSQQAAGNQPQHF.

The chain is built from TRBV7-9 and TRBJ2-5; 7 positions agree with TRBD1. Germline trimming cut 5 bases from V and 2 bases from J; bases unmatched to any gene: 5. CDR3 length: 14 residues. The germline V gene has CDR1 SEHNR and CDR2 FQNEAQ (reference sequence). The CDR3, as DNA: TGTGCCAGCAGCCCTACAGGGGAACAAGAGACCCAGTACTTC. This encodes CASSPTGEQETQYF. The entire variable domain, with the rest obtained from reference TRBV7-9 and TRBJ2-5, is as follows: DTGVSQNPRHKITKRGQNVTFRCDPISEHNRLYWYRQTLGQGPEFLTYFQNEAQLEKSRLLSDRFSAERPKGSFSTLEIQRTEQGDSAMYLCASSPTGEQETQYFGPGTRLLVL.

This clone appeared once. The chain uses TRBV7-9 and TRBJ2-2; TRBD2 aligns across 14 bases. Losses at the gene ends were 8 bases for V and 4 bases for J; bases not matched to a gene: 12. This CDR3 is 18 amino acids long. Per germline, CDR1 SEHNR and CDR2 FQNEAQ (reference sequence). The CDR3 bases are TGTGCCAGCTTGCCGAGGGGGGGACTAGCGGGAGTCACCGGGGAGCTGTTTTTT. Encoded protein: CASLPRGGLAGVTGELFF.

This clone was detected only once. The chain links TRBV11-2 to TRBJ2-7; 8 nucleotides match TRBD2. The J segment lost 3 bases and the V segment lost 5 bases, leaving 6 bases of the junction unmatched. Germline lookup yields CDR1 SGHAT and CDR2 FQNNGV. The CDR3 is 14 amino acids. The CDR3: CASSVLAGIYEQYF. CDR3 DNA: TGTGCCAGCAGCGTGTTAGCGGGAATCTACGAGCAGTACTTC. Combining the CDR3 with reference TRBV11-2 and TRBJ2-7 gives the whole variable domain EAGVAQSPRYKIIEKRQSVAFWCNPISGHATLYWYQQILGQGPKLLIQFQNNGVVDDSQLPKDRFSAERLKGVDSTLKIQPAKLEDSAVYLCASSVLAGIYEQYFGPGTRLTVT.

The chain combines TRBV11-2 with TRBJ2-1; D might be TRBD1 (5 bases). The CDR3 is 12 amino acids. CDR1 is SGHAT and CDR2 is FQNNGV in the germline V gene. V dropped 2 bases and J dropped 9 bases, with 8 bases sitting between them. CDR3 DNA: TGTGCCAGCAGCTTATCAGGGCTTGAGCAGTTCTTC. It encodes CASSLSGLEQFF.

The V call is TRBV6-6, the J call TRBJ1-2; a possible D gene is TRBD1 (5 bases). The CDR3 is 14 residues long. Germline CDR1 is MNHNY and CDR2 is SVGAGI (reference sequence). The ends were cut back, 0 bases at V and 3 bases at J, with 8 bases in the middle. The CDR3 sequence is CASSYSGGDYGYTF. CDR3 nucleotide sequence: TGTGCCAGCAGTTACTCCGGGGGAGACTATGGCTACACCTTC.

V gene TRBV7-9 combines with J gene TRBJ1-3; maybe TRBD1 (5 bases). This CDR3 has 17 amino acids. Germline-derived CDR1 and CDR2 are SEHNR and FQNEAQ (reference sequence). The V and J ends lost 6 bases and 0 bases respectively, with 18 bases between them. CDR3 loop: CASSLWLLTDSGNTIYF. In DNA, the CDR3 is TGTGCCAGCAGTCTTTGGCTATTGACAGACTCTGGAAACACCATATATTTT.

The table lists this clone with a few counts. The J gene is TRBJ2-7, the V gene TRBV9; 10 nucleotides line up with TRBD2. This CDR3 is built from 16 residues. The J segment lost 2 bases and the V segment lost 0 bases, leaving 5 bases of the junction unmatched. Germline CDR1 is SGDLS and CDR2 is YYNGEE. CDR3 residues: CASSVEGTSVPYEQYF. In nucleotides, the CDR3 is TGTGCCAGCAGCGTAGAAGGGACTAGCGTCCCCTACGAGCAGTACTTC.

The CDR3 protein is CATSQGQGAVDEQYF. CDR3 DNA: TGTGCCACCAGCCAGGGACAGGGGGCTGTCGACGAGCAGTACTTC. The J gene is TRBJ2-7, the V gene TRBV6-5, with 12 nucleotides matching TRBD1. The CDR3 runs to 15 residues. V trimming: 10 bases; J trimming: 5 bases; junction bases outside the gene matches: 12. The germline V gene encodes CDR1 MNHEY and CDR2 SVGAGI.

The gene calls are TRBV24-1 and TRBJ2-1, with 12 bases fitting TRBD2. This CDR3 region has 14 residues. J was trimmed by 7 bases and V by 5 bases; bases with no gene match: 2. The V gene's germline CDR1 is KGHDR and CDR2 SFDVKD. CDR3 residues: CATSGTSGMNEQFF. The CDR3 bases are TGTGCCACCAGTGGGACTAGCGGGATGAATGAGCAGTTCTTC.

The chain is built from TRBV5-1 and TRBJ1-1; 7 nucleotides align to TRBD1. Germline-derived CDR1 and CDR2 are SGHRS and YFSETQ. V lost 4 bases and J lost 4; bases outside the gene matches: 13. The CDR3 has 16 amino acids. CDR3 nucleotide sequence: TGCGCCAGCAGCGCCGACGGCAGGGGGACCGGCACTGAAGCTTTCTTT. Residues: CASSADGRGTGTEAFF.

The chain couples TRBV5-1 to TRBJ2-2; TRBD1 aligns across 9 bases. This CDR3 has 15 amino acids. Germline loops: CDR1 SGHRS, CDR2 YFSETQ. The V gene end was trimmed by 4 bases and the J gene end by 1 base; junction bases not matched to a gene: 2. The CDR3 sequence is CASSRQGGNTGELFF. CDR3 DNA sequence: TGCGCCAGCAGCCGACAGGGGGGGAACACCGGGGAGCTGTTTTTT.

The CDR3 loop reads CASSQGRGHSPLHF. The CDR3 coding sequence is TGTGCCAGCAGCCAAGGCAGGGGGCATTCACCCCTCCACTTT. The chain joins TRBV3-1 (or the pseudogene TRBV3-2) to TRBJ1-6; 8 nucleotides line up with TRBD1. J gave up 8 bases and V 1 base, and 1 base lay outside the gene matches. Germline V gene sequence: CDR1 LGHDT, CDR2 YNNKEL (reference sequence). The CDR3 consists of 14 residues.

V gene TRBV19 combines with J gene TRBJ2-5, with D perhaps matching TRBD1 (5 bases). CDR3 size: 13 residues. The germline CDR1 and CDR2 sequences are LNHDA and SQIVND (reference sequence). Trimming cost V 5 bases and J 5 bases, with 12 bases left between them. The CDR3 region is CASSAQGRETQYF. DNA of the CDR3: TGTGCCAGTAGTGCCCAGGGCCGGGAGACCCAGTACTTC.

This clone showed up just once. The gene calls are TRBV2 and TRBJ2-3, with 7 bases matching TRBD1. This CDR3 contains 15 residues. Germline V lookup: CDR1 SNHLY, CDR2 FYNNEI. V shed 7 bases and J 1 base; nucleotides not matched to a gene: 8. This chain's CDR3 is CASKSQGMGTDTQYF. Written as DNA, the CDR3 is TGTGCCAGCAAATCACAGGGGATGGGCACAGATACGCAGTATTTT. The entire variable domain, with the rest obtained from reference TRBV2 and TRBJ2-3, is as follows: EPEVTQTPSHQVTQMGQEVILRCVPISNHLYFYWYRQILGQKVEFLVSFYNNEISEKSEIFDDQFSVERPDGSNFTLKIRSTKLEDSAMYFCASKSQGMGTDTQYFGPGTRLTVL.

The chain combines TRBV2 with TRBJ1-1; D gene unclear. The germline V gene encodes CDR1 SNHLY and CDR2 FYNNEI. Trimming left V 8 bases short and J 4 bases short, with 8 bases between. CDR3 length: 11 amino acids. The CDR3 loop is CASLLFTEAFF. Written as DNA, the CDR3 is TGTGCCAGCCTCTTGTTCACTGAAGCTTTCTTT.

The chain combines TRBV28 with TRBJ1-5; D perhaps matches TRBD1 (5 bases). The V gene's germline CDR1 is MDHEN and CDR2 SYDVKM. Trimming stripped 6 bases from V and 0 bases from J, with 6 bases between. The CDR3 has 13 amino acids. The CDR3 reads CASRQGSNQPQHF. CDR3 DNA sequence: TGTGCCAGCAGGCAGGGTAGCAATCAGCCCCAGCATTTT. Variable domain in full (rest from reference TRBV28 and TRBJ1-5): DVKVTQSSRYLVKRTGEKVFLECVQDMDHENMFWYRQDPGLGLRLIYFSYDVKMKEKGDIPEGYSVSREKKERFSLILESASTNQTSMYLCASRQGSNQPQHFGDGTRLSIL.

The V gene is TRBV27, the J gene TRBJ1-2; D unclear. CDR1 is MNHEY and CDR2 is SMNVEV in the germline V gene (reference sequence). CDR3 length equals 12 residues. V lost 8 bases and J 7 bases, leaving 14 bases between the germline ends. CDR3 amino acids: CASWRAGVGYTF. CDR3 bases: TGTGCCAGCTGGAGGGCGGGTGTTGGCTACACCTTC.

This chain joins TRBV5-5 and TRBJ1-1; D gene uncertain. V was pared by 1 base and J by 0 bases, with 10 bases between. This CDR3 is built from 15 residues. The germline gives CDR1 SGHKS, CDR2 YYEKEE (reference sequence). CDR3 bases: TGTGCCAGCAGCTTGTCGGGAGCGATGAACACTGAAGCTTTCTTT. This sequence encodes CASSLSGAMNTEAFF.

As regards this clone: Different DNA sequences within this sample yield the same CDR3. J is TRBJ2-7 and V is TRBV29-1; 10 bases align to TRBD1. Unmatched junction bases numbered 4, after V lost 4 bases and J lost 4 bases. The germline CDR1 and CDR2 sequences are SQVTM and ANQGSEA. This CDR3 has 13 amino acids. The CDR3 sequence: CSVARDRGYEQYF. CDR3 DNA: TGCAGCGTTGCCCGGGACAGGGGTTACGAGCAGTACTTC.

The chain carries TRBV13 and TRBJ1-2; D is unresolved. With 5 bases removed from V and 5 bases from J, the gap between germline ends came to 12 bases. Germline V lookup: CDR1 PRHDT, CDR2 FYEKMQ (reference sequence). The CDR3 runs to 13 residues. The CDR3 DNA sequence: TGTGCCAGCAGCCGATCGACAACTTATGGCTACACCTTC. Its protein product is CASSRSTTYGYTF.

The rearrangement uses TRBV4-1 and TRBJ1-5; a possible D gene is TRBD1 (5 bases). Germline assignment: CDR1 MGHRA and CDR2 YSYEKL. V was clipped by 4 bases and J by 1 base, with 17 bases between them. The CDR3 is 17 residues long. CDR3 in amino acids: CASSPVGRSRSNQPQHF. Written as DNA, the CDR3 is TGCGCCAGCAGCCCCGTGGGGCGGTCCCGAAGCAATCAGCCCCAGCATTTT.